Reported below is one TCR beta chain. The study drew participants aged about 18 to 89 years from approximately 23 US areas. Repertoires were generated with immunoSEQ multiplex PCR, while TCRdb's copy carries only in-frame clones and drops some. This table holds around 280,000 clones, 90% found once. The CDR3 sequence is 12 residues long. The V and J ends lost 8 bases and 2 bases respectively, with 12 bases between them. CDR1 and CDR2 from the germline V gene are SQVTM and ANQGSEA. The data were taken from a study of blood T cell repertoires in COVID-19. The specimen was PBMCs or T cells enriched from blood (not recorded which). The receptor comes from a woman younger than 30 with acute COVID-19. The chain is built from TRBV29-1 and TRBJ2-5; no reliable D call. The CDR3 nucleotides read TGCAGCCTACTGGGCAGGCAAGAGACCCAGTACTTC. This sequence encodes CSLLGRQETQYF.